One sample yielded the 32 T cell receptor beta chains listed below, sequenced in a study of blood T cell repertoires in COVID-19. Sequencing used immunoSEQ multiplex PCR; TCRdb keeps in-frame clones, though not all of them. Found here are under 250,000 clones, approximately 80% of them singletons; the top ten hold under 2%. What was sequenced was PBMCs or T cells enriched from blood (not recorded which). These TCRs come from a man aged 55 to 70 who had recovered from COVID-19.

CDR3 coding DNA: TGTGCCAGCAGCGATGGGGATATCAGGGGGCCGACTAACTATGGCTACACCTTC. Its protein is CASSDGDIRGPTNYGYTF. This chain uses TRBV9 with TRBJ1-2; 8 bases match TRBD1. Per germline, CDR1 SGDLS and CDR2 YYNGEE. This CDR3 is 18 amino acids long. Germline trimming cut 3 bases from V and 0 bases from J; bases unmatched to any gene: 13.

About this clone itself: The identical CDR3 is also encoded by other nucleotide sequences in the sample. The genes are TRBV5-1 and TRBJ2-3; tentative D call: TRBD1 (5 bases). V dropped 0 bases and J dropped 6 bases, with 11 bases sitting between them. Per the germline V gene, CDR1 is SGHRS and CDR2 is YFSETQ. The CDR3 has 14 residues. CDR3 DNA: TGCGCCAGCAGCTTGGCCCAGGGTTCGGATACGCAGTATTTT. Translation gives CASSLAQGSDTQYF.

This chain joins TRBV5-1 and TRBJ2-7; 8 bases fit TRBD1. This CDR3 comprises 15 residues. J gave up 1 base and V 5 bases, and 8 bases lay outside the gene matches. Germline V gene lookup returns CDR1 SGHRS and CDR2 YFSETQ. CDR3 DNA sequence: TGCGCCAGCAGTCCCGGACAGGGAACTTCCTACGAGCAGTACTTC. Its translation: CASSPGQGTSYEQYF.

The chain recombines TRBV7-2 with TRBJ2-3, with D tentatively TRBD2 (6 bases). V lost 7 bases, J lost 2 bases, and 13 bases lay in between. The CDR3 covers 14 residues. In germline, CDR1 is SGHTA, CDR2 FQGNSA. CDR3 in DNA: TGTGCCAGCACCGGGGGTCTCTACACAGATACGCAGTATTTT. Its translation: CASTGGLYTDTQYF.

The gene calls are TRBV11-1 and TRBJ1-1; D may be TRBD1 (6 bases). This CDR3 spans 14 amino acids. CDR1 is SGHAT and CDR2 is FQDESV in the germline V gene (reference sequence). Trimming pared 0 bases from V and 1 base from J, leaving 6 bases between. The CDR3, as DNA: TGTGCCAGCAGCTTAGCCAGGGGGAACACTGAAGCTTTCTTT. It specifies CASSLARGNTEAFF.

V and J are TRBV2 and TRBJ1-4; 10 bases line up with TRBD1. The junction had 6 bases not matched to a gene; V was cut back by 0 bases and J by 11 bases. The CDR3 is made up of 15 amino acids. The germline V gene encodes CDR1 SNHLY and CDR2 FYNNEI. The CDR3 here is CASSEARQGAGKLFF. CDR3 nucleotide sequence: TGTGCCAGCAGTGAAGCGCGACAGGGGGCTGGTAAACTGTTTTTT.

J is TRBJ1-2 and V is TRBV5-8, with a possible D match to TRBD1 (5 bases). Germline V gene sequence: CDR1 SGHTS, CDR2 YDEGEE. V shed 0 bases and J shed 2 bases, with 11 bases lying between them. CDR3 length: 15 amino acids. CDR3 sequence: CASSLERGRNYGYTF. For the CDR3, the DNA is TGTGCCAGCAGCTTGGAGCGGGGGAGGAACTATGGCTACACCTTC.

The rearrangement links TRBV11-2 to TRBJ1-2; no clear D gene. Trimming stripped 5 bases from V and 4 bases from J, with 8 bases between. Germline V gene data show CDR1 as SGHAT and CDR2 as FQNNGV. CDR3 length: 12 amino acids. CDR3 protein: CASSQQAYGYTF. Written as DNA, the CDR3 is TGTGCCAGCAGCCAGCAGGCCTATGGCTACACCTTC. The complete variable domain, with remaining parts taken from reference TRBV11-2 and TRBJ1-2, reads EAGVAQSPRYKIIEKRQSVAFWCNPISGHATLYWYQQILGQGPKLLIQFQNNGVVDDSQLPKDRFSAERLKGVDSTLKIQPAKLEDSAVYLCASSQQAYGYTFGSGTRLTVV.

The chain has TRBV6-1 and TRBJ1-2; the D is unclear. CDR1 is MNHNS, CDR2 SASEGT, per germline. V lost 3 bases to trimming and J lost 7 bases, with 12 bases between them. The CDR3 is 13 residues long. DNA of the CDR3: TGTGCCAGCAGTGATCTGTATAGCGGTGGCTACACCTTC. As protein: CASSDLYSGGYTF.

This chain joins TRBV28 and TRBJ2-5; D may be TRBD2 (5 bases). Trimming pared 4 bases from V and 5 bases from J, leaving 8 bases between. Germline V gives CDR1 MDHEN, CDR2 SYDVKM. The CDR3 contains 12 residues. Here the CDR3 reads CASSYSAETQYF. The CDR3 DNA sequence: TGTGCCAGCAGTTATAGCGCGGAGACCCAGTACTTC.

The chain employs TRBV18 and TRBJ1-5; the D gene is possibly TRBD1 (6 bases). Germline CDR1 reads KGHSH; CDR2 reads LQKENI. Trimming pared 3 bases from V and 6 bases from J, leaving 18 bases between. This CDR3 comprises 16 residues. DNA for the CDR3: TGTGCCAGCTCACCGGATCCCCCGACAGGTTCTCAGCCCCAGCATTTT. Translation: CASSPDPPTGSQPQHF. The full variable domain, in which reference TRBV18 and TRBJ1-5 provide the parts outside the CDR3, is NAGVMQNPRHLVRRRGQEARLRCSPMKGHSHVYWYRQLPEEGLKFMVYLQKENIIDESGMPKERFSAEFPKEGPSILRIQQVVRGDSAAYFCASSPDPPTGSQPQHFGDGTRLSIL.

J is TRBJ1-1 and V is TRBV4-3; D unresolved. The germline gives CDR1 LGHNA, CDR2 YSLEER. This CDR3 is 16 amino acids long. V shed 0 bases and J shed 0 bases, with 11 bases lying between them. CDR3 nucleotide sequence: TGCGCCAGCAGCCAAGAAGCTGGGCGCGTGAACACTGAAGCTTTCTTT. This codes for CASSQEAGRVNTEAFF.

V usage is TRBV9 and J usage is TRBJ2-1, with 10 bases matching TRBD2. Germline V gives CDR1 SGDLS, CDR2 YYNGEE. The V and J ends lost 7 bases and 5 bases, in that order; junction bases with no gene match: 6. The CDR3 is 14 amino acids. The CDR3 is CASRAGGPNNEQFF. Written as DNA, the CDR3 is TGTGCCAGCCGAGCGGGGGGGCCCAACAATGAGCAGTTCTTC.

J is TRBJ1-6 and V is TRBV6-5, with D uncertain. From germline, CDR1 is MNHEY and CDR2 SVGAGI. V lost 0 bases to trimming and J lost 10 bases, with 16 bases between them. This CDR3 contains 16 residues. The CDR3 bases are TGTGCCAGCAGTTACTCGAGGTTTCTCTCTGGCTCACCCCTCCACTTT. Translated, it gives CASSYSRFLSGSPLHF.

V is TRBV27 and J is TRBJ1-5; 7 bases fit TRBD1. With 8 bases clipped from V and 6 bases from J, the junction kept 7 bases outside the gene matches. CDR1 and CDR2 from the germline V gene are MNHEY and SMNVEV (reference sequence). This CDR3 comprises 13 residues. The CDR3 reads CASAQGFTQPQHF. The CDR3 DNA reads TGTGCCAGCGCACAGGGGTTCACTCAGCCCCAGCATTTT.

This chain connects TRBV18 to TRBJ1-2; weak D call: TRBD1 (5 bases). Trimming shortened V by 2 bases and J by 0 bases, and 10 bases separated the two germline ends. The CDR3 covers 15 residues. The germline V gene encodes CDR1 KGHSH and CDR2 LQKENI. The CDR3 nucleotides are TGTGCCAGCTCACCAGGGGCGGCCTCTAACTATGGCTACACCTTC. Residues: CASSPGAASNYGYTF.

This chain links TRBV11-3 with TRBJ2-7, with D perhaps matching TRBD1 (6 bases). Between the trimmed V and J ends, which lost 5 bases and 3 bases, there was a span of 14 bases. This CDR3 has 14 amino acids. The V gene's germline CDR1 is SGHNT and CDR2 YENEEA. The CDR3 spells CASSRLTGNYEQYF. The CDR3 DNA is TGTGCCAGCAGCCGACTTACAGGGAACTACGAGCAGTACTTC.

The chain combines TRBV5-1 with TRBJ1-1, with D tentatively TRBD1 (6 bases). The V end lost 2 bases, the J end lost 2 bases, and 10 bases lay between the germline ends. The germline CDR1 and CDR2 sequences are SGHRS and YFSETQ. The CDR3 runs 14 residues. CDR3 DNA: TGCGCCAGCAGCTTTAACAGGGAAAACACTGAAGCTTTCTTT. Its protein product is CASSFNRENTEAFF.

The chain uses TRBV2 and TRBJ2-1; tentatively, D is TRBD1 (6 bases). The V and J ends lost 2 bases and 14 bases respectively, with 10 bases between them. Germline assignment: CDR1 SNHLY and CDR2 FYNNEI. The CDR3 consists of 11 residues. CDR3 sequence reads: CASSENRVKFF. The DNA of the CDR3 is TGTGCCAGCAGTGAAAACAGGGTGAAGTTCTTC.

The chain recombines TRBV19 with TRBJ1-1; D is unclear. CDR3 length: 14 amino acids. V gave up 4 bases and J gave up 5 bases, with 14 bases separating them. The germline V gene encodes CDR1 LNHDA and CDR2 SQIVND (reference sequence). The CDR3 nucleotides are TGTGCCAGTAGTAACCGGGATCGGTGGACTGAAGCTTTCTTT. Its translation is CASSNRDRWTEAFF. The variable domain in full, with the rest retrieved from reference TRBV19 and TRBJ1-1, is DGGITQSPKYLFRKEGQNVTLSCEQNLNHDAMYWYRQDPGQGLRLIYYSQIVNDFQKGDIAEGYSVSREKKESFPLTVTSAQKNPTAFYLCASSNRDRWTEAFFGQGTRLTVV.

The rearrangement uses TRBV21-1 and TRBJ2-5; TRBD1 is taken as the D call from the table, unchecked against the DNA. TRBV21-1 is annotated as a pseudogene. The CDR3 covers 14 residues. The CDR3, as DNA: TGTGCCAGCTATCACGGCAGGGTAGAGGAGACCCAGTACTTC. This codes for CASYHGRVEETQYF.

V usage is TRBV12-5 and J usage is TRBJ1-1; no clear D. The CDR3 runs to 11 residues. V was cut by 5 bases and J by 6 bases, with 7 bases left in between. In germline, CDR1 is LGHNT, CDR2 FRNRAP. As DNA, the CDR3 is TGTGCTAGTGGTCTCGACTCTGAAGCTTTCTTT. This encodes CASGLDSEAFF. Using reference TRBV12-5 and TRBJ1-1 for the parts outside the CDR3, the full variable domain is DARVTQTPRHKVTEMGQEVTMRCQPILGHNTVFWYRQTMMQGLELLAYFRNRAPLDDSGMPKDRFSAEMPDATLATLKIQPSEPRDSAVYFCASGLDSEAFFGQGTRLTVV.

This clone was seen just once. J is TRBJ2-3 and V is TRBV14, with 11 bases that match TRBD2. The CDR3 has 16 amino acids. Per germline, CDR1 SGHDN and CDR2 FVKESK. J lost 3 bases, V lost 0 bases, and 2 bases had no gene match. As DNA, the CDR3 is TGTGCCAGCAGCCAAGATAGCGGGAGGGGGACAGATACGCAGTATTTT. It specifies CASSQDSGRGTDTQYF.

Only one count was recorded for this clone. The CDR3 sequence is CASSPGANYGYTF. Here the CDR3 DNA reads TGCGCCAGCAGTCCGGGGGCTAACTATGGCTACACCTTC. The V and J genes are TRBV5-1 and TRBJ1-2, with D perhaps TRBD1 (5 bases). Trimming left V 5 bases short and J 0 bases short, with 8 bases between. Germline lookup yields CDR1 SGHRS and CDR2 YFSETQ. This CDR3 has 13 residues. The whole variable domain, filled in from reference TRBV5-1 and TRBJ1-2, reads KAGVTQTPRYLIKTRGQQVTLSCSPISGHRSVSWYQQTPGQGLQFLFEYFSETQRNKGNFPGRFSGRQFSNSRSEMNVSTLELGDSALYLCASSPGANYGYTFGSGTRLTVV.

Worth noting for this clone: Other nucleotide sequences in the sample specify the same CDR3. The gene calls are TRBV19 and TRBJ1-1, with 9 bases identical to TRBD1. CDR1 and CDR2 (germline): LNHDA, SQIVND (reference sequence). The CDR3 loop spans 14 amino acids. Trimming at V came to 3 bases and at J to 4 bases, leaving 3 bases not matched to a gene. The DNA for the CDR3 is TGTGCCAGTAGTATCGACAGGGGGAGCACTGAAGCTTTCTTT. Protein: CASSIDRGSTEAFF.

The chain recombines TRBV20-1 with TRBJ2-1; possible D gene TRBD2, 6 bases. Trimming removed 3 bases at V and 1 base at J, with 10 bases between. The germline gives CDR1 DFQATT, CDR2 SNEGSKA (reference sequence). The CDR3 consists of 14 residues. The CDR3 DNA sequence: TGCAGTGCTAGTGGGGGACTTTCCTACAATGAGCAGTTCTTC. Its translation is CSASGGLSYNEQFF.

This clone turned up a few times. The chain has TRBV19 and TRBJ1-5; 12 bases are shared with TRBD1. CDR1 LNHDA and CDR2 SQIVND come from the germline V gene (reference sequence). V gave up 10 bases and J gave up 7 bases; unmatched junction bases: 11. The length of the CDR3 is 15 residues. The CDR3 sequence: CATTSGTGGWQPQHF. As DNA, the CDR3 is TGTGCCACAACTTCCGGGACAGGGGGCTGGCAGCCCCAGCATTTT.

This rearrangement joins TRBV30 to TRBJ1-3; maybe TRBD1 (6 bases). With 5 bases removed from V and 4 bases from J, the gap between germline ends came to 18 bases. CDR1 and CDR2 from the germline V gene are GTSNPN and SVGIG (reference sequence). There are 15 residues in the CDR3. This CDR3 is CAWGGTGTIGNTIYF. In DNA form, the CDR3 reads TGTGCCTGGGGGGGAACCGGGACAATCGGAAACACCATATATTTT.

V gene TRBV19 combines with J gene TRBJ2-1, with 7 nucleotides matching TRBD1. Germline trimming cut 6 bases from V and 3 bases from J; bases unmatched to any gene: 5. The CDR3 runs to 14 residues. The germline CDR1 and CDR2 sequences are LNHDA and SQIVND (reference sequence). The CDR3 region is CASSLGGLYNEQFF. The CDR3 DNA reads as TGTGCCAGTAGCTTAGGGGGCCTCTACAATGAGCAGTTCTTC.

This sequence joins TRBV5-1 and TRBJ2-5, with D perhaps TRBD1 (5 bases). This CDR3 is 15 amino acids long. V was pared by 0 bases and J by 9 bases, with 18 bases between. The germline V gene encodes CDR1 SGHRS and CDR2 YFSETQ. The CDR3 here is CASSLDGPPEGAQYF. CDR3 DNA sequence: TGCGCCAGCAGCTTGGATGGGCCCCCAGAAGGGGCCCAGTACTTC.

The chain couples TRBV5-6 to TRBJ1-2; the D is unclear. Germline-derived CDR1 and CDR2 are SGHDT and YYEEEE. Trimming pared 2 bases from V and 2 bases from J, leaving 7 bases between. The CDR3 consists of 13 residues. The CDR3 loop reads CASSFQKNYGYTF. The CDR3 bases are TGTGCCAGCAGCTTCCAGAAAAACTATGGCTACACCTTC.

V usage is TRBV6-5 and J usage is TRBJ1-5; 8 bases match TRBD1. CDR1 is MNHEY, CDR2 SVGAGI, per germline. After removal of 5 bases from V and 9 bases from J, the junction contained 12 bases not matched to a gene. CDR3 length: 15 residues. CDR3 loop: CASSPGTGDARPQHF. The DNA of the CDR3 is TGTGCCAGCAGTCCAGGGACAGGAGACGCCCGGCCCCAGCATTTT.